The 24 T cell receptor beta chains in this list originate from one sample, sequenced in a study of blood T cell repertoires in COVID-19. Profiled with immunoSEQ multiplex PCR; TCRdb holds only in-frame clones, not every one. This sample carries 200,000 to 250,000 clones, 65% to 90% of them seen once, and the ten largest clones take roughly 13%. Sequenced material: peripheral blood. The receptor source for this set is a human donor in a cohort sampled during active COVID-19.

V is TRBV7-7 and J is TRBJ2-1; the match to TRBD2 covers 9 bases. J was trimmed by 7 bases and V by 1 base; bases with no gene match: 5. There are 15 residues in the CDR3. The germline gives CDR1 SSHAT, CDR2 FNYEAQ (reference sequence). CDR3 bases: TGTGCCAGCAGCTTAGGGCTAGCGGGGCCAAATGAGCAGTTCTTC. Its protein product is CASSLGLAGPNEQFF.

CDR3 sequence reads: CASSQGHKETQYF. The CDR3 DNA follows: TGTGCCAGCAGTCAAGGACACAAAGAGACCCAGTACTTC. This chain connects TRBV28 to TRBJ2-5; D might be TRBD1 (5 bases). CDR1 MDHEN and CDR2 SYDVKM come from the germline V gene. The CDR3 covers 13 residues. V lost 5 bases and J lost 3, with 10 bases in between. Complete variable domain (other parts from reference TRBV28 and TRBJ2-5): DVKVTQSSRYLVKRTGEKVFLECVQDMDHENMFWYRQDPGLGLRLIYFSYDVKMKEKGDIPEGYSVSREKKERFSLILESASTNQTSMYLCASSQGHKETQYFGPGTRLLVL.

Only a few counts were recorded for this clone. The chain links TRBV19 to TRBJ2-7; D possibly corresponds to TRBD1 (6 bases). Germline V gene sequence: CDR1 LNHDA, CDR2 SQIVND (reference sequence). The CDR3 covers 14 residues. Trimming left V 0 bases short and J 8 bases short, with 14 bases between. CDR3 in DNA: TGTGCCAGTAGTATAGACCGGGACACCTTGAAGCAGTACTTC. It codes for CASSIDRDTLKQYF.

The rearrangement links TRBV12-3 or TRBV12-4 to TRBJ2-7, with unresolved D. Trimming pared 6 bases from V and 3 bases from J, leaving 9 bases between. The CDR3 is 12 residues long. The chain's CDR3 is CASSLFIYEQYF. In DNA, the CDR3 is TGTGCCAGCAGCCTATTCATCTACGAGCAGTACTTC.

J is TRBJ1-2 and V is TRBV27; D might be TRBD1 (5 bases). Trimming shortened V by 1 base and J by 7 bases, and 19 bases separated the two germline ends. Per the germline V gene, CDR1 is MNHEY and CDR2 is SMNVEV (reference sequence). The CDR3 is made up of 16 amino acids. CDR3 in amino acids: CASSLFPIRGGVGYTF. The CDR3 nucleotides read TGTGCCAGCAGTTTATTTCCCATCCGTGGGGGGGTTGGCTACACCTTC.

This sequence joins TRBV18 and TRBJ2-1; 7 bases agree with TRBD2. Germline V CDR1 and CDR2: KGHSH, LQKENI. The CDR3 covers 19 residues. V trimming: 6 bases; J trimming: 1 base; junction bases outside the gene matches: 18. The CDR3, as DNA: TGTGCCAGCTCTCCATGGAGACAGCGGGATACCAGGTCCTACAATGAGCAGTTCTTC. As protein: CASSPWRQRDTRSYNEQFF. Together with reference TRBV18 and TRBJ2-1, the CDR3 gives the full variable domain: NAGVMQNPRHLVRRRGQEARLRCSPMKGHSHVYWYRQLPEEGLKFMVYLQKENIIDESGMPKERFSAEFPKEGPSILRIQQVVRGDSAAYFCASSPWRQRDTRSYNEQFFGPGTRLTVL.

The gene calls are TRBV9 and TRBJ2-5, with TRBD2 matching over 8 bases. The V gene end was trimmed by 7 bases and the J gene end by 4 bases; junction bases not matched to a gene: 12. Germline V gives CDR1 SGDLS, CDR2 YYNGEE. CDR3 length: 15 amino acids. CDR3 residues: CASSPLGRAGETQYF. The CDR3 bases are TGTGCCAGCTCCCCCCTCGGGAGGGCTGGAGAGACCCAGTACTTC.

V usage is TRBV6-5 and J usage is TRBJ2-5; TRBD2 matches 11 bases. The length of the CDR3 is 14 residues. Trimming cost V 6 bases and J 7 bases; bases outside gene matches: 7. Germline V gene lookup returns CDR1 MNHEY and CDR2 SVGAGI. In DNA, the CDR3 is TGTGCCAGCAGGGTAGCGGGAGGGCCGGGGACCCAGTACTTC. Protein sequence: CASRVAGGPGTQYF.

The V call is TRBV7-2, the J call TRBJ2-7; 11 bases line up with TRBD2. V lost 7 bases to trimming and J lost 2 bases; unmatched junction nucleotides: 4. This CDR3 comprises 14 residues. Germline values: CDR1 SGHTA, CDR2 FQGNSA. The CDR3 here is CASNRLAGPYEQYF. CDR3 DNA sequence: TGTGCCAGCAACCGACTAGCGGGGCCCTACGAGCAGTACTTC.

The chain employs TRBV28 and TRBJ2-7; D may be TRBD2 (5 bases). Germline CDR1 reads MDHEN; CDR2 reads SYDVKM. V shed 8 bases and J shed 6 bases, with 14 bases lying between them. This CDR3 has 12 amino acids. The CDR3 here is CASRTYSGEQYF. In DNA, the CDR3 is TGTGCCAGCCGAACCTACAGCGGCGAGCAGTACTTC.

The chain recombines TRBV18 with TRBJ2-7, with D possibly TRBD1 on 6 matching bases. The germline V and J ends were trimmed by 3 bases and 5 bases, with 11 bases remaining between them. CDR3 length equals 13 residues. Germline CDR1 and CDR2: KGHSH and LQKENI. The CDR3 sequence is CASSPTDRHEQYF. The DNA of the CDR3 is TGTGCCAGCTCACCGACGGACAGACACGAGCAGTACTTC.

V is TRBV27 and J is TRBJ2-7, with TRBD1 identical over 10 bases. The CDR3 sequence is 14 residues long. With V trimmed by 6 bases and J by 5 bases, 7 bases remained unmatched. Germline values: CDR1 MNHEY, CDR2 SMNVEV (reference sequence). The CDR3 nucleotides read TGTGCCAGCAGCCCCGGGACAGGGGAGGACGAGCAGTACTTC. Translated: CASSPGTGEDEQYF.

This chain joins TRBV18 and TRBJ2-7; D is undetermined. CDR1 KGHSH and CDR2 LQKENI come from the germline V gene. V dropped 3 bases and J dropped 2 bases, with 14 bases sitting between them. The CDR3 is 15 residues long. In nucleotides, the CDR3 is TGTGCCAGCTCACCTGGGCAGTCCCTTGCCTACGAGCAGTACTTC. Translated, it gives CASSPGQSLAYEQYF.

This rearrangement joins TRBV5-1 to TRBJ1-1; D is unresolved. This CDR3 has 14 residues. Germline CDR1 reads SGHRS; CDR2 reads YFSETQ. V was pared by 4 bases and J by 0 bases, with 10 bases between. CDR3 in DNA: TGCGCCAGCAGCCGCCGGGAGATGAACACTGAAGCTTTCTTT. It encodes CASSRREMNTEAFF. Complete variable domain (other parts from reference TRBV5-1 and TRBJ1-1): KAGVTQTPRYLIKTRGQQVTLSCSPISGHRSVSWYQQTPGQGLQFLFEYFSETQRNKGNFPGRFSGRQFSNSRSEMNVSTLELGDSALYLCASSRREMNTEAFFGQGTRLTVV.

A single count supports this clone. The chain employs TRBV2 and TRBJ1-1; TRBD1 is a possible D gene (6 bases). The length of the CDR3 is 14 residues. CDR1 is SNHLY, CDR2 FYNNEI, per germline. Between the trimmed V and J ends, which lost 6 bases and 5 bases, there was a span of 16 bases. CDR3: CASRPQGFITEAFF. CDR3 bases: TGTGCCAGCAGGCCACAGGGTTTTATTACTGAAGCTTTCTTT.

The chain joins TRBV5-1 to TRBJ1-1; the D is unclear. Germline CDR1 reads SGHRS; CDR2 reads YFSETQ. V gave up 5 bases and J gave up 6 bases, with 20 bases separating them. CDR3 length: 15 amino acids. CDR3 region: CASSNEIRTGSEAFF. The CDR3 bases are TGCGCCAGCAGTAACGAAATAAGGACTGGCTCTGAAGCTTTCTTT.

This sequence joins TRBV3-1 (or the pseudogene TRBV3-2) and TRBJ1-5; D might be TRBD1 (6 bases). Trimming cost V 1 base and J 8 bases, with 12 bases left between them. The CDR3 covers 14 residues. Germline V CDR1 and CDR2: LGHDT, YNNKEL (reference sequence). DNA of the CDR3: TGTGCCAGCAGCCAAGCCGAGGGGGTTGAGCCCCAGCATTTT. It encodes CASSQAEGVEPQHF.

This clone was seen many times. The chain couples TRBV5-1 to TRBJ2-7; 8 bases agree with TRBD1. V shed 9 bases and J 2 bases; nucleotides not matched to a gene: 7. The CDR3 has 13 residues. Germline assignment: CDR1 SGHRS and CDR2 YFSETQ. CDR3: CATRQGTTYEQYF. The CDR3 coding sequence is TGCGCCACCCGACAGGGGACCACCTACGAGCAGTACTTC. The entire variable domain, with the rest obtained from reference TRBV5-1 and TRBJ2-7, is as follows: KAGVTQTPRYLIKTRGQQVTLSCSPISGHRSVSWYQQTPGQGLQFLFEYFSETQRNKGNFPGRFSGRQFSNSRSEMNVSTLELGDSALYLCATRQGTTYEQYFGPGTRLTVT.

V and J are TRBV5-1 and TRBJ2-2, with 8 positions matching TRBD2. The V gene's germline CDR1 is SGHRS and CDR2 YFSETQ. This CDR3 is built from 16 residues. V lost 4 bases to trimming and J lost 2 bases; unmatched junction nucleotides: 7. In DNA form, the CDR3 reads TGCGCCAGCAGCCCCAAGCGGGAGATAAACACCGGGGAGCTGTTTTTT. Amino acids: CASSPKREINTGELFF.

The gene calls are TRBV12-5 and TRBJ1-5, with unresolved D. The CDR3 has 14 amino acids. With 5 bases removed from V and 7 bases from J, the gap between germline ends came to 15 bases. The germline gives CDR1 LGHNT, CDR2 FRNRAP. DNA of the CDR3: TGTGCTAGTGGTCCGGGCGGGGAAACCCAGCCCCAGCATTTT. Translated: CASGPGGETQPQHF.

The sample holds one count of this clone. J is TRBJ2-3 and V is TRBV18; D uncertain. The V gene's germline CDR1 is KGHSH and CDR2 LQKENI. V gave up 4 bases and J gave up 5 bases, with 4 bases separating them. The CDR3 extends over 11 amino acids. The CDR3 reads CASSLVDTQYF. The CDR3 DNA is TGTGCCAGCTCACTAGTAGATACGCAGTATTTT.

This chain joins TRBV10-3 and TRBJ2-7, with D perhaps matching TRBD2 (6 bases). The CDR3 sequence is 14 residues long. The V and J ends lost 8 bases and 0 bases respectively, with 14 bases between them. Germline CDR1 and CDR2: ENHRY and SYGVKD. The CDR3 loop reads CAIGGTQSSYEQYF. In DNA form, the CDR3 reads TGTGCCATCGGCGGGACCCAAAGCTCCTACGAGCAGTACTTC.

CDR3 amino acids: CASSYKTGTESYEQYF. The CDR3 DNA is TGCGCCAGCAGCTACAAAACCGGGACAGAATCCTACGAGCAGTACTTC. The chain recombines TRBV5-1 with TRBJ2-7, with TRBD1 identical over 7 bases. CDR1 SGHRS and CDR2 YFSETQ come from the germline V gene. The CDR3 extends over 16 amino acids. J gave up 1 base and V 3 bases, and 10 bases lay outside the gene matches.

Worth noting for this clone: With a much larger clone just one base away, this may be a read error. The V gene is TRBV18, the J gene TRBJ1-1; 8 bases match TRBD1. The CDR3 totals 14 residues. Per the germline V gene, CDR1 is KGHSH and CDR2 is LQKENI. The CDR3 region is CAGSHTGGSTEAFF. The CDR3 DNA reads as TGTGCCGGCTCCCACACAGGGGGGAGCACTGAAGCTTTCTTT.